The 5 T cell receptor beta chains below come from one sample, sequenced in a study of identical twins. Using its own MiXCR run on the 5' RACE reads, TCRdb lists one record per CDR3 protein. The sample includes 700,000 to 950,000 distinct CDR3 sequences, roughly an eighth of them seen just once. The same sample was also studied in work on yellow fever vaccine responses in identical twins.

Sequencing was performed on PBMCs. All receptors derive from a woman between 18 and 29 years old in good health.

V gene TRBV6-5 combines with J gene TRBJ2-3; D ambiguous. This CDR3 region has 14 residues. V was cut by 2 bases and J by 4 bases, with 10 bases left in between. Germline loops: CDR1 MNHEY, CDR2 SVGAGI. The CDR3 region is CASSYRAAPDTQYF. The DNA for the CDR3 is TGTGCCAGCAGTTACAGGGCCGCCCCAGATACGCAGTATTTT.

This clonotype has at least ten counts. The chain couples TRBV7-9 to TRBJ2-1, with 7 bases identical to TRBD1. Germline CDR1 SEHNR, CDR2 FQNEAQ (reference sequence). V shed 1 base, J shed 14 bases, and the junction held 14 bases outside the gene matches. The CDR3 runs 15 residues. CDR3 nucleotide sequence: TGTGCCAGCAGCTTAGAAAAGGGCACTGGACAGGCGAAGTTCTTC. This codes for CASSLEKGTGQAKFF. Looking up the rest from reference TRBV7-9 and TRBJ2-1 gives the full variable domain: DTGVSQNPRHKITKRGQNVTFRCDPISEHNRLYWYRQTLGQGPEFLTYFQNEAQLEKSRLLSDRFSAERPKGSFSTLEIQRTEQGDSAMYLCASSLEKGTGQAKFFGPGTRLTVL.

This clonotype was found a few times. As DNA, the CDR3 is TGCGCCAGCAGCCAAGTGTTGAGGGCGATTCGTAAGAACACTGAAGCTTTCTTT. This sequence encodes CASSQVLRAIRKNTEAFF. The V gene is TRBV4-1, the J gene TRBJ1-1; D is unclear. Germline CDR1 and CDR2: MGHRA and YSYEKL. Trimming removed 1 base from V and 1 base from J, with 19 bases in between. CDR3 length: 18 residues.

The table lists this clonotype with a few counts. The chain joins TRBV19 to TRBJ2-5; D is unclear. The CDR3 is 12 residues long. V was pared by 9 bases and J by 2 bases, with 10 bases between. CDR1 and CDR2 (germline): LNHDA, SQIVND (reference sequence). Here the CDR3 DNA reads TGTGCCAGCGGCTCAGAACAAGAGACCCAGTACTTC. Encoded protein: CASGSEQETQYF.

This clonotype was counted a few times. The chain joins TRBV7-6 to TRBJ2-7; TRBD1 matches 9 bases. Germline CDR1 SGHVS, CDR2 FNYEAQ. Germline trimming cut 5 bases from V and 3 bases from J; bases unmatched to any gene: 5. The CDR3 is 14 residues long. The chain's CDR3 is CASSTRDRDYEQYF. The CDR3 DNA follows: TGTGCCAGCAGCACCCGGGACAGGGACTACGAGCAGTACTTC. Full variable domain (remainder filled in from reference TRBV7-6 and TRBJ2-7): GAGVSQSPRYKVTKRGQDVALRCDPISGHVSLYWYRQALGQGPEFLTYFNYEAQQDKSGLPNDRFSAERPEGSISTLTIQRTEQRDSAMYRCASSTRDRDYEQYFGPGTRLTVT.